This TCR beta chain was recovered during a study of blood T cell repertoires in COVID-19. Overall study: From the United States, Italy and Spain came samples of acute and convalescent COVID-19. Nucleic acid was either cDNA or gDNA, and it came from T cells, B-cell-depleted T cells, or PBMCs.

This clone was detected once. Seattle-derived patients entered the study during active infection and were followed longitudinally. The germline V gene has CDR1 MNHNY and CDR2 SVGAGI (reference sequence). The CDR3 contains 14 residues. V was trimmed by 6 bases and J by 8 bases, leaving 19 bases between them. Assay used: immunoSEQ multiplex PCR; TCRdb lists only in-frame clones, some missing. Among about 130,000 clones listed, roughly 80% were seen once. Sample: peripheral blood. This TCR was recovered from a woman between 65 and 79 years old with COVID-19, enrolled during active disease. The chain has TRBV6-6 and TRBJ1-2; D gene unclear. CDR3 residues: CASSQGGRGGGYTF. The CDR3, as DNA: TGTGCCAGCAGCCAAGGTGGGAGAGGAGGGGGCTACACCTTC.